Listed below are T cell receptor beta chains from one sample, sequenced in a study of blood T cell repertoires in COVID-19. Clones were sequenced by immunoSEQ multiplex PCR, and TCRdb holds only the in-frame ones, with some missing. The sample holds fewer than 50,000 clones, 90% seen once. Sequencing was done on a sample of peripheral blood. The receptors originated from a human donor in a cohort sampled during active COVID-19. The CDR3 runs from the conserved cysteine through the conserved F or W. The D gene is left open where the match is weak. Size values are once, few and many counts, or a class for expanded clones, and some rows have none.

J	size	V	D	CDR3	DNA
TRBJ2-2	.	TRBV7-3	TRBD2	CASSYWTSGSSSGELFF	TGTGCCAGCAGCTATTGGACTAGCGGGAGCAGTTCCGGGGAGCTGTTTTTT
TRBJ2-1	.	TRBV5-4	TRBD2	CASSQDSGRAREQFF	TGTGCCAGCAGCCAAGATAGCGGGAGGGCCCGTGAGCAGTTCTTC
TRBJ2-5	.	TRBV7-9	TRBD1	CASRDGTGQETQYF	TGTGCCAGCAGGGACGGGACAGGACAAGAGACCCAGTACTTC
TRBJ1-1	.	TRBV5-1	.	CASSLAWNTEAFF	TGCGCCAGCAGCTTGGCATGGAACACTGAAGCTTTCTTT
TRBJ2-3	.	TRBV24-1	TRBD1	CATSDTGTGGGTDTQYF	TGTGCCACCAGTGACACCGGGACAGGGGGCGGGACAGATACGCAGTATTTT
TRBJ2-6	.	TRBV4-2	TRBD1	CASSQDYRGASGANVLTF	TGTGCCAGCAGCCAAGATTACAGGGGGGCATCTGGGGCCAACGTCCTGACTTTC
TRBJ1-6	few	TRBV7-9	.	CASSLVAGASPLHF	TGTGCCAGCAGCTTAGTGGCGGGGGCTTCACCCCTCCACTTT
TRBJ2-5	.	TRBV24-1	.	CATSDSQGLQETQYF	TGTGCCACCAGTGATTCCCAGGGGTTACAAGAGACCCAGTACTTC
TRBJ2-1	.	TRBV5-6	TRBD2	CASSPGTSGSLIDEQFF	TGTGCCAGCAGCCCAGGGACTAGCGGGAGTCTAATAGATGAGCAGTTCTTC
TRBJ2-7	.	TRBV12-3/TRBV12-4	TRBD1	CASAEDRGYEQYF	TGTGCCAGCGCGGAGGACAGGGGATACGAGCAGTACTTC
TRBJ1-5	.	TRBV19	.	CASSSQLYSNQPQHF	TGTGCCAGTAGCTCACAGCTCTATAGCAATCAGCCCCAGCATTTT
TRBJ2-7	.	TRBV2	.	CASSGGSSLEQYF	TGTGCCAGCAGTGGCGGGTCCTCGCTCGAGCAGTACTTC
TRBJ2-7	.	TRBV10-3	.	CAISPLLTTYEQYF	TGTGCCATCAGCCCCCTTCTAACTACCTACGAGCAGTACTTC
TRBJ1-5	.	TRBV29-1	TRBD1	CSVTGGRNQPQHF	TGCAGCGTGACAGGGGGGCGCAATCAGCCCCAGCATTTT
TRBJ2-3	.	TRBV19	TRBD1	CASRDRATDTQYF	TGTGCCAGCCGGGACAGGGCCACAGATACGCAGTATTTT
TRBJ2-1	.	TRBV15	TRBD2	CATSTIGTSNNEQFF	TGTGCCACCAGCACCATTGGGACTAGTAACAATGAGCAGTTCTTC
TRBJ1-2	.	TRBV28	.	CASSFGGGYTF	TGTGCCAGCAGTTTTGGAGGAGGCTACACCTTC
TRBJ1-5	.	TRBV7-9	TRBD1	CASSPGTGQFGNQPQHF	TGTGCCAGCAGCCCTGGGACAGGGCAGTTCGGCAATCAGCCCCAGCATTTT
TRBJ1-2	.	TRBV5-1	.	CASSPAQGRDYGYTF	TGCGCCAGCAGCCCCGCTCAGGGGCGAGATTATGGCTACACCTTC
TRBJ1-1	.	TRBV9	TRBD1	CASSARDRDEAFF	TGTGCCAGCAGCGCCCGGGACAGGGACGAAGCTTTCTTT
TRBJ1-3	.	TRBV24-1	.	CATPTTDSKSGNTIYF	TGTGCCACCCCTACCACGGACAGCAAGTCTGGAAACACCATATATTTT
TRBJ1-1	.	TRBV9	.	CASSVEGQGGSEAFF	TGTGCCAGCAGCGTAGAAGGACAAGGGGGATCGGAAGCTTTCTTT
TRBJ1-2	.	TRBV6-5	TRBD1	CASRVDRDGYTF	TGTGCCAGCAGGGTAGACAGGGATGGCTACACCTTC
TRBJ1-1	.	TRBV6-6	TRBD1	CASSLRDRNTEAFF	TGTGCCAGCAGTCTCCGGGACAGGAACACTGAAGCTTTCTTT
TRBJ2-7	.	TRBV28	TRBD1	CASRDSFEQYF	TGTGCTTCTCGGGACAGCTTCGAGCAGTACTTC
TRBJ2-3	.	TRBV6-6	TRBD2	CASSQRGLAGGNQQSTDTQYF	TGTGCCAGCAGTCAAAGGGGACTAGCGGGAGGTAACCAACAGAGCACAGATACGCAGTATTTT
TRBJ1-1	.	TRBV30	.	CAWSEVGVGRLMNTEAFF	TGTGCCTGGAGTGAGGTGGGAGTAGGTAGGCTCATGAACACTGAAGCTTTCTTT
TRBJ2-3	.	TRBV7-6	TRBD2	CASSLRLAGDSRDTQYF	TGTGCCAGCAGCTTAAGACTAGCGGGAGATTCGAGAGATACGCAGTATTTT
TRBJ2-5	.	TRBV5-4	.	CASSPDRTETQYF	TGTGCCAGCAGCCCCGACAGGACGGAGACCCAGTACTTC
TRBJ1-1	.	TRBV10-3	.	CATLGAQGTEAFF	TGTGCCACCCTAGGGGCCCAAGGCACTGAAGCTTTCTTT
TRBJ1-5	once	TRBV7-6	.	CASSLMAGGSASNQPQHF	TGTGCCAGCAGCTTAATGGCGGGGGGCTCTGCTAGCAATCAGCCCCAGCATTTT
TRBJ2-1	.	TRBV5-6	.	CASSLRWELGNEQFF	TGTGCCAGCAGCTTGAGGTGGGAGTTGGGCAATGAGCAGTTCTTC
TRBJ1-1	.	TRBV27	.	CASSLRGGLNTEAFF	TGTGCCAGCAGTTTAAGAGGGGGTCTCAACACTGAAGCTTTCTTT
TRBJ2-1	.	TRBV10-2	.	CASGRSVSGYNEQFF	TGCGCCAGCGGACGATCCGTATCGGGGTACAATGAGCAGTTCTTC
TRBJ2-4	.	TRBV19	TRBD2	CASSSPGTSAKNIQYF	TGTGCCAGTAGTTCCCCGGGGACTAGTGCCAAAAACATTCAGTACTTC
TRBJ2-5	.	TRBV24-1	TRBD2	CATRGTSKETQYF	TGTGCCACCAGGGGGACTAGCAAGGAGACCCAGTACTTC
TRBJ1-1	few	TRBV20-1	.	CSATPGLNAFF	TGCAGTGCTACGCCAGGCCTGAACGCTTTCTTT
TRBJ1-5	.	TRBV4-1	.	CASSQGRNQPQHF	TGCGCCAGCAGCCAGGGGCGCAATCAGCCCCAGCATTTT
TRBJ1-5	.	TRBV19	TRBD1	CASSRTGYSNQPQHF	TGTGCCAGTAGTCGGACAGGTTATAGCAATCAGCCCCAGCATTTT
TRBJ2-7	.	TRBV4-1	TRBD2	CASSQNRGTSGRAYEQYF	TGCGCCAGCAGCCAGAACCGTGGGACTAGCGGAAGGGCATACGAGCAGTACTTC
TRBJ2-7	.	TRBV10-3	TRBD1	CAIRDRGYEQYF	TGTGCCATCAGGGACAGGGGTTACGAGCAGTACTTC
TRBJ1-2	.	TRBV18	TRBD1	CASSPPGQNYGYTF	TGTGCCAGCTCACCACCGGGACAGAACTATGGCTACACCTTC
TRBJ1-5	.	TRBV28	.	CASSLGRRVWIAGNQPQHF	TGTGCCAGCAGTTTAGGGCGCAGGGTCTGGATAGCGGGCAATCAGCCCCAGCATTTT
TRBJ2-5	.	TRBV15	TRBD1	CATSIGTGETQYF	TGTGCCACCAGCATTGGGACAGGGGAGACCCAGTACTTC
TRBJ1-5	.	TRBV19	TRBD1	CASSLDRGNQPQHF	TGTGCCAGTAGCCTAGACAGGGGAAATCAGCCCCAGCATTTT
TRBJ2-5	.	TRBV7-3	.	CASSSTPQETQYF	TGTGCCAGCAGCTCCACACCCCAAGAGACCCAGTACTTC
TRBJ1-4	few	TRBV24-1	TRBD1	CATSETGTGREKLFF	TGTGCCACCAGTGAAACAGGGACAGGGCGAGAAAAACTGTTTTTT
TRBJ2-1	.	TRBV6-2/TRBV6-3	TRBD2	CASSLGLAGKDEQFF	TGTGCCAGCAGTTTGGGACTAGCGGGAAAGGATGAGCAGTTCTTC
TRBJ2-5	.	TRBV27	TRBD1	CASRDRVQETQYF	TGTGCCAGCAGAGACAGGGTACAAGAGACCCAGTACTTC
TRBJ2-1	.	TRBV3-1/TRBV3-2	TRBD2	CASSQHSGTSGINEQFF	TGTGCCAGCAGCCAACACTCCGGGACTAGCGGGATAAATGAGCAGTTCTTC
TRBJ2-7	.	TRBV27	.	CASSSRQGSYEQYF	TGTGCCAGCAGTTCGAGGCAGGGGTCCTACGAGCAGTACTTC
TRBJ2-3	.	TRBV6-5	.	CASAGSTSTDTQYF	TGTGCCAGCGCCGGGAGTACTAGCACAGATACGCAGTATTTT
TRBJ2-5	.	TRBV24-1	TRBD1	CATSDPGQGQETQYF	TGTGCCACCAGTGATCCCGGACAGGGCCAAGAGACCCAGTACTTC
TRBJ2-7	few	TRBV7-6	TRBD2	CASSPGGYEQYF	TGTGCCAGCAGCCCGGGGGGGTACGAGCAGTACTTC